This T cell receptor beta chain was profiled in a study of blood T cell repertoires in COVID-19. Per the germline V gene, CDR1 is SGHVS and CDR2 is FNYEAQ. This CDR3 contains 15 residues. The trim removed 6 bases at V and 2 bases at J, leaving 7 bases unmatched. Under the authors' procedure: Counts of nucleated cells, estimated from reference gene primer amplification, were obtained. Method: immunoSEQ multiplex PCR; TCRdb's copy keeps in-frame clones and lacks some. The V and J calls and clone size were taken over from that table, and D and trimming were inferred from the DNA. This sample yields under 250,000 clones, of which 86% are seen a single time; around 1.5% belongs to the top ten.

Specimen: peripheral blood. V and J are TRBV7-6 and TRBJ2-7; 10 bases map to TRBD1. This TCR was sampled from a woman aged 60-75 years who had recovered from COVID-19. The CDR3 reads CASRPDRGLTYEQYF. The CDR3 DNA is TGTGCCAGCAGGCCTGACAGGGGGCTGACCTACGAGCAGTACTTC.